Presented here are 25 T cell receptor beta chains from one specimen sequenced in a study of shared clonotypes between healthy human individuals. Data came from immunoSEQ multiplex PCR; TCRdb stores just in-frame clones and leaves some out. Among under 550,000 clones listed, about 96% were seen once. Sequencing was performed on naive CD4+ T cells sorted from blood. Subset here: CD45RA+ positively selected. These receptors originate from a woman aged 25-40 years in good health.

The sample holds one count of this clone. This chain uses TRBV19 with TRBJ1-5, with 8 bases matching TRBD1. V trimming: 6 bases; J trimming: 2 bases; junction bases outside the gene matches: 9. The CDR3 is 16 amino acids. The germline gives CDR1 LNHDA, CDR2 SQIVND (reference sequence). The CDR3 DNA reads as TGTGCCAGTAGCCGCGGGACAGGCTGGGGCAATCAGCCCCAGCATTTT. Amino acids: CASSRGTGWGNQPQHF.

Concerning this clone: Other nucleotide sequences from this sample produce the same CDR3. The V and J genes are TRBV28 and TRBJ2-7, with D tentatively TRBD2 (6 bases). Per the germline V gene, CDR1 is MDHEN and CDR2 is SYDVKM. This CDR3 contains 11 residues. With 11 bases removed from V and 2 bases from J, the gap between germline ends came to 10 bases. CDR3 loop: CASSDPYEQYF. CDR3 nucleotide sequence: TGTGCCTCTAGCGACCCCTACGAGCAGTACTTC.

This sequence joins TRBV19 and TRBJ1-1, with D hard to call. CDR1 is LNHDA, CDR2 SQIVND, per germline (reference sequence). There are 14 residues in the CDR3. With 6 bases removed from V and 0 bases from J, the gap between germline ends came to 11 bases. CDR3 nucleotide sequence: TGTGCCAGTAGCCCGCGCAGTTTGAACACTGAAGCTTTCTTT. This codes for CASSPRSLNTEAFF.

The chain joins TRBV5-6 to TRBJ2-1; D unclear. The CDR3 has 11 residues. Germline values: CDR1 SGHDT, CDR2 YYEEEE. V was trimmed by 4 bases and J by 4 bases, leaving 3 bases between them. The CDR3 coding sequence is TGTGCCAGCAGCCGTTACAATGAGCAGTTCTTC. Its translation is CASSRYNEQFF.

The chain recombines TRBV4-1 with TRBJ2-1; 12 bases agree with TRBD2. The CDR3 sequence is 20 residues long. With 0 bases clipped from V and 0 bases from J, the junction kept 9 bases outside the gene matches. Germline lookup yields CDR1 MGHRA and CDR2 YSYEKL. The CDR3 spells CASSQEKGLAGKSSYNEQFF. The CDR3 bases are TGCGCCAGCAGCCAAGAAAAGGGACTAGCGGGCAAGAGCTCCTACAATGAGCAGTTCTTC.

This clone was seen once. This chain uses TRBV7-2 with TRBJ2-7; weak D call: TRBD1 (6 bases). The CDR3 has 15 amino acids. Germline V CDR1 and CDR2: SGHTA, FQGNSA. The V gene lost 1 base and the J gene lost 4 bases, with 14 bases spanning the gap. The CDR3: CASSLVGGQDYEQYF. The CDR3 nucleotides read TGTGCCAGCAGCTTAGTAGGGGGACAAGATTACGAGCAGTACTTC. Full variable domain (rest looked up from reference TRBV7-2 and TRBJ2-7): GAGVSQSPSNKVTEKGKDVELRCDPISGHTALYWYRQSLGQGLEFLIYFQGNSAPDKSGLPSDRFSAERTGGSVSTLTIQRTQQEDSAVYLCASSLVGGQDYEQYFGPGTRLTVT.

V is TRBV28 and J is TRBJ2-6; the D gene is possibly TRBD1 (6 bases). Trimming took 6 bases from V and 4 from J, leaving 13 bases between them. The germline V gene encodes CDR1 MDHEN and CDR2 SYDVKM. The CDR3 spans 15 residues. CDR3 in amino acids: CASSATGTGANVLTF. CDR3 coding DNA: TGTGCCAGCAGCGCTACAGGGACCGGGGCCAACGTCCTGACTTTC.

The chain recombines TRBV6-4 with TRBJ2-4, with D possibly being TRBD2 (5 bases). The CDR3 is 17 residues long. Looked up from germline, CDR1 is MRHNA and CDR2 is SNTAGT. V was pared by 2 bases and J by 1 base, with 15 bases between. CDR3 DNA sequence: TGTGCCAGCAGTGACCCTAGCAGGATGAACGCCAAAAACATTCAGTACTTC. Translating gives CASSDPSRMNAKNIQYF.

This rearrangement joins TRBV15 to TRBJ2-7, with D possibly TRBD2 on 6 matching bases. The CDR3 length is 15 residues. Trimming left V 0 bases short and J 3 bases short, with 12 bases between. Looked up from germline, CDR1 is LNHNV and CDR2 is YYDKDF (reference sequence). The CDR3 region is CATSRDRESFYEQYF. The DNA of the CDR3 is TGTGCCACCAGCAGAGATCGGGAGTCGTTCTACGAGCAGTACTTC. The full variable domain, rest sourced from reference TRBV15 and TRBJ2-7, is DAMVIQNPRYQVTQFGKPVTLSCSQTLNHNVMYWYQQKSSQAPKLLFHYYDKDFNNEADTPDNFQSRRPNTSFCFLDIRSPGLGDTAMYLCATSRDRESFYEQYFGPGTRLTVT.

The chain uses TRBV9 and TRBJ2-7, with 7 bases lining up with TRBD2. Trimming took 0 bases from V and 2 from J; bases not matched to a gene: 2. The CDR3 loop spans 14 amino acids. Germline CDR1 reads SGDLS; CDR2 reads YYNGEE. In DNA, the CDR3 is TGTGCCAGCAGCGTAGTGGGGGGGACCTACGAGCAGTACTTC. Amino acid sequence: CASSVVGGTYEQYF.

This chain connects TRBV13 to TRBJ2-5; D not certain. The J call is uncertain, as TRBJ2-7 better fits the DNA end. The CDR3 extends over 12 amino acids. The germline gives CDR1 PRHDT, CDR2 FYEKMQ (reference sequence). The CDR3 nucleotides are TGTGCCAGCAGCCCTACGAGGAGCGAGCAGTACTTC. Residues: CASSPTRSEQYF.

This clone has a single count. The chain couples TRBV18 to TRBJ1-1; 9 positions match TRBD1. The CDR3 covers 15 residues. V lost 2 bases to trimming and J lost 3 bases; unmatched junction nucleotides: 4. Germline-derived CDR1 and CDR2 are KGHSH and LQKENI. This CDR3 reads CASSPRGDRDTEAFF. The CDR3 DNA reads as TGTGCCAGCTCACCAAGGGGGGACAGGGACACTGAAGCTTTCTTT.

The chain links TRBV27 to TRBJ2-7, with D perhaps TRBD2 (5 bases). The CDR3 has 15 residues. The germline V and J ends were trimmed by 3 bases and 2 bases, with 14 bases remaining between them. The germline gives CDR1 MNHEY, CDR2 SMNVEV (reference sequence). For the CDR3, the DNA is TGTGCCAGCAGTTTTGGTAGTAGCGTGGCCTACGAGCAGTACTTC. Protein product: CASSFGSSVAYEQYF.

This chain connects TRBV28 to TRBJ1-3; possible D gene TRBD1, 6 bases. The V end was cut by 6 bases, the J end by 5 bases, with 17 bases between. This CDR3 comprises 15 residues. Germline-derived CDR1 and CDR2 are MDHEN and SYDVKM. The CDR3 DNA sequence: TGTGCCAGCAGCGTTTCGGACAGCCGCAGAAACACCATATATTTT. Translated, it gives CASSVSDSRRNTIYF.

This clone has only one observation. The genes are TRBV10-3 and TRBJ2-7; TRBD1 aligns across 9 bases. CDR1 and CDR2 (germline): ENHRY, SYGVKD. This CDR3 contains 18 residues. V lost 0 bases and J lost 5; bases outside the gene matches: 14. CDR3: CAISESSVWDRVSNEQYF. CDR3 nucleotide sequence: TGTGCCATCAGTGAGTCTTCTGTCTGGGACAGGGTATCCAACGAGCAGTACTTC.

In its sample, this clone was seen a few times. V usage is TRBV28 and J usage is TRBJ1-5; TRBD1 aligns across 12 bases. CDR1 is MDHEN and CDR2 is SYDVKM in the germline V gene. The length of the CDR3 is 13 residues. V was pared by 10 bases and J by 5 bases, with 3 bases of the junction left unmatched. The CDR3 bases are TGTGCCATCGGGACAGGGGGCTATCAGCCCCAGCATTTT. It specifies CAIGTGGYQPQHF. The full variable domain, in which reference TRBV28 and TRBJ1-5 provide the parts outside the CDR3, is DVKVTQSSRYLVKRTGEKVFLECVQDMDHENMFWYRQDPGLGLRLIYFSYDVKMKEKGDIPEGYSVSREKKERFSLILESASTNQTSMYLCAIGTGGYQPQHFGDGTRLSIL.

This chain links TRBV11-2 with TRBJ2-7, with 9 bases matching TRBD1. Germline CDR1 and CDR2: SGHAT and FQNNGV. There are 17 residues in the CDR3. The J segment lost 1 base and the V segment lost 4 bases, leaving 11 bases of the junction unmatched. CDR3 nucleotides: TGTGCCAGCAGCTCAACCTCGGGACAGGGATTTTCCTACGAGCAGTACTTC. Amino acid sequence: CASSSTSGQGFSYEQYF. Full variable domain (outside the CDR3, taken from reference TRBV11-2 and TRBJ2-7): EAGVAQSPRYKIIEKRQSVAFWCNPISGHATLYWYQQILGQGPKLLIQFQNNGVVDDSQLPKDRFSAERLKGVDSTLKIQPAKLEDSAVYLCASSSTSGQGFSYEQYFGPGTRLTVT.

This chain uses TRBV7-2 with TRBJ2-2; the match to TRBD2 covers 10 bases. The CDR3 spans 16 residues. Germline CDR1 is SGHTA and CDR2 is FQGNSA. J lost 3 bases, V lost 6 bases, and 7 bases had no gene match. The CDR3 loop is CASRKGLAEYTGELFF. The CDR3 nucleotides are TGTGCCAGCAGAAAAGGACTAGCGGAGTACACCGGGGAGCTGTTTTTT.

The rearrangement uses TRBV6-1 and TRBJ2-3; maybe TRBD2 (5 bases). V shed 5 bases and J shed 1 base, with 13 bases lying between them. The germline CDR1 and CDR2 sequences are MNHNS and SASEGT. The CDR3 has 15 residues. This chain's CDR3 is CASSSLLVGTDTQYF. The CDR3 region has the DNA TGTGCCAGCAGTTCCTTACTAGTAGGCACAGATACGCAGTATTTT.

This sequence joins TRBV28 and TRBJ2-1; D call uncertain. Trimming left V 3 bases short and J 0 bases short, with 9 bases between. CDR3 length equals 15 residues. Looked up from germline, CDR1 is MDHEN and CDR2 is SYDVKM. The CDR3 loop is CASSLVVLSYNEQFF. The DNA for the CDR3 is TGTGCCAGCAGTTTGGTGGTCCTCTCCTACAATGAGCAGTTCTTC.

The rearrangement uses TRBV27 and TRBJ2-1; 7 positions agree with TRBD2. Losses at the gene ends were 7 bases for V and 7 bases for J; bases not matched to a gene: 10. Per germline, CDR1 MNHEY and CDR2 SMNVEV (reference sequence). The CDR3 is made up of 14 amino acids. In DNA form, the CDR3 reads TGTGCCAGCAAAAAGCGGGACTTCTGGAATGAGCAGTTCTTC. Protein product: CASKKRDFWNEQFF.

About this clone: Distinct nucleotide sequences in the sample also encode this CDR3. This chain's CDR3 is CASSGLAGGLNEQFF. The CDR3 nucleotides read TGTGCCAGCAGTGGACTAGCGGGAGGACTCAATGAGCAGTTCTTC. The chain carries TRBV2 and TRBJ2-1; 13 bases are a match to TRBD2. Germline lookup yields CDR1 SNHLY and CDR2 FYNNEI. This CDR3 has 15 residues. V lost 4 bases to trimming and J lost 6 bases; unmatched junction nucleotides: 3. The variable domain in full, with the rest retrieved from reference TRBV2 and TRBJ2-1, is EPEVTQTPSHQVTQMGQEVILRCVPISNHLYFYWYRQILGQKVEFLVSFYNNEISEKSEIFDDQFSVERPDGSNFTLKIRSTKLEDSAMYFCASSGLAGGLNEQFFGPGTRLTVL.

The CDR3 DNA reads as TGCGCCAGCAGGTACCGGGCTCAGCAGTTCTTC. Translating gives CASRYRAQQFF. The gene calls are TRBV5-1 and TRBJ2-1, with D hard to call. The CDR3 sequence is 11 residues long. The V end lost 5 bases, the J end lost 11 bases, and 11 bases lay between the germline ends. CDR1 SGHRS and CDR2 YFSETQ come from the germline V gene.

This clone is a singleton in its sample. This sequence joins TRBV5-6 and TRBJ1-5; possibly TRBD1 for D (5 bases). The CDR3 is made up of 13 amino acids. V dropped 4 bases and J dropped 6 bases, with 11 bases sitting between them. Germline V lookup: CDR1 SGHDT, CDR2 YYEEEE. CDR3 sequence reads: CASSPVGGQPQHF. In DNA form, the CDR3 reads TGTGCCAGCAGCCCGGTGGGGGGTCAGCCCCAGCATTTT.

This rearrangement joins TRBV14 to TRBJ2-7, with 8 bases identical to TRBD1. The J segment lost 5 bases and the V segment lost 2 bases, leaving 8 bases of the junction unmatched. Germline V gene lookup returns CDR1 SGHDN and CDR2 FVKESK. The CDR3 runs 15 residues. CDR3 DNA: TGTGCCAGCAGCCAAACGACAGGGGTGATGGACGAGCAGTACTTC. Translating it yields CASSQTTGVMDEQYF. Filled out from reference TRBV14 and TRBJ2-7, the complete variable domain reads EAGVTQFPSHSVIEKGQTVTLRCDPISGHDNLYWYRRVMGKEIKFLLHFVKESKQDESGMPNNRFLAERTGGTYSTLKVQPAELEDSGVYFCASSQTTGVMDEQYFGPGTRLTVT.